This T cell receptor beta chain was sequenced for a study of T cells after yellow fever vaccination. About the study: Where fractions had low cell numbers, libraries were prepared from them with the SMART-Seq v4 Ultra Low Input RNA kit.

V lost 4 bases to trimming and J lost 1 base, with 8 bases between them. Germline V gene lookup returns CDR1 SGHRS and CDR2 YFSETQ. This CDR3 has 13 amino acids. General study points: Only a small proportion of the clonotypes turned up in both the CD4 and the CD8 compartments, likely arising from convergent recombination. Weaker overall was a secondary response that nonetheless peaked faster, on day 5 versus 15.

TCRdb passed the 5' RACE reads through MiXCR, listing each CDR3 protein once. The sample carries approximately 120,000 distinct CDR3 sequences, around 7.7% recorded once. This clonotype was detected many times. Its antigen remains unknown. The chain employs TRBV5-1 and TRBJ1-1; no clear D. The origin of this receptor is a man aged 18 to 29 who received the YFV17D yellow fever vaccine. Material: CD4+ T cells sorted from PBMCs, obtained approximately 11 days after the first yellow fever vaccination. CDR3 bases: TGCGCCAGCAGCCTTAGTCGGAACACTGAAGCTTTCTTT. This encodes CASSLSRNTEAFF.